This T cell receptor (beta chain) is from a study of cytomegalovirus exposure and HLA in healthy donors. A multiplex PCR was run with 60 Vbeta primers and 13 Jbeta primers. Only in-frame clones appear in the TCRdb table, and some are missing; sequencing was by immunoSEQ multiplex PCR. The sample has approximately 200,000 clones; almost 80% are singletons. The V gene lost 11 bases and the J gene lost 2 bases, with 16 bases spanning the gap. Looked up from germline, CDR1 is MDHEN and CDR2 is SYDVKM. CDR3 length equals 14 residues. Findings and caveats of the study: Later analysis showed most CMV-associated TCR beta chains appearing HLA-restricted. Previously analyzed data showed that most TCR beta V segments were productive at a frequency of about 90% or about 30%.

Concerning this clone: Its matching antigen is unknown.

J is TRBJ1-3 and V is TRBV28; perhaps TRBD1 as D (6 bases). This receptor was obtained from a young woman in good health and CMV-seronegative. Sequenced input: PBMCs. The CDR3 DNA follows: TGTGCCGGAGGGACTAGGGGGGCTGGAAACACCATATATTTT. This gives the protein CAGGTRGAGNTIYF.